This is a list of T cell receptor beta chains from one sample in a study of blood T cell repertoires in COVID-19. The method was immunoSEQ multiplex PCR; TCRdb's version includes in-frame clones alone and lacks a portion of them. The data show 410,000 or so clones, with 89% seen just once and 1.5% to 1.8% held by the top ten. Sequences were obtained from peripheral blood. The origin of the receptors is a woman in her thirties or forties with COVID-19, enrolled during active disease. Both conserved end residues are part of each CDR3. Each record gives: V gene, J gene, D gene, clone size, CDR3 protein, CDR3 DNA. The D gene is left open where the match is weak. Rows may omit the clone size; those that give it use once, few, many or a size class.

TRBV5-1	TRBJ1-1	NA	NA	CASRVGTEAFF	TGCGCCAGCAGGGTCGGCACTGAAGCTTTCTTT
TRBV30	TRBJ2-1	TRBD2	NA	CAWRRRSSGAYGSGEQFF	TGTGCCTGGAGACGCCGGTCTAGCGGGGCTTATGGGTCGGGTGAGCAGTTCTTC
TRBV6-1	TRBJ1-1	NA	NA	CASIDQGSHLEAFF	TGTGCCAGCATTGATCAGGGATCCCACCTAGAAGCTTTCTTT
TRBV7-2	TRBJ1-1	TRBD1	NA	CASSTQSTGFEAFF	TGTGCCAGCAGCACGCAATCGACAGGGTTTGAAGCTTTCTTT
TRBV5-5	TRBJ2-1	NA	NA	CASSRVVGASANEQFF	TGTGCCAGCAGCAGGGTAGTGGGGGCCTCTGCAAATGAGCAGTTCTTC
TRBV5-1	TRBJ1-4	TRBD1	NA	CASGLTGDEEKLFF	TGCGCCAGTGGGCTGACAGGGGATGAGGAAAAACTGTTTTTT
TRBV7-2	TRBJ1-3	NA	NA	CASSLDSSGNTIYF	TGTGCCAGCAGCCTTGACAGCTCTGGAAACACCATATATTTT
TRBV4-2	TRBJ1-6	TRBD1	NA	CASSQRGTGPNSPLHF	TGTGCCAGCAGCCAAAGAGGGACAGGCCCGAATTCACCCCTCCACTTT
TRBV7-8	TRBJ1-1	NA	NA	CASSLPNREMNTEAFF	TGTGCCAGCAGCTTGCCTAACAGGGAAATGAACACTGAAGCTTTCTTT
TRBV11-2	TRBJ1-1	NA	NA	CASSFEFTEAFF	TGTGCCAGCAGCTTTGAGTTCACTGAAGCTTTCTTT
TRBV11-2	TRBJ2-1	TRBD2	NA	CASSRLLAGHSYNEQFF	TGTGCCAGCAGCAGATTACTAGCGGGCCATTCCTACAATGAGCAGTTCTTC
TRBV30	TRBJ1-3	NA	NA	CAWSFGGFSGNTIYF	TGTGCCTGGAGTTTTGGAGGGTTCTCTGGAAACACCATATATTTT
TRBV6-2/TRBV6-3	TRBJ1-2	NA	NA	CASSFEVSTANYGYTF	TGTGCCAGCAGCTTCGAAGTTTCGACTGCTAACTATGGCTACACCTTC
TRBV19	TRBJ1-5	NA	once	CASSIREQVDQPQHF	TGTGCCAGTAGTATTAGAGAGCAGGTGGATCAGCCCCAGCATTTT
TRBV4-1	TRBJ1-4	NA	NA	CASSTTRVGEKLFF	TGCGCCAGCAGTACTACTAGGGTCGGAGAAAAACTGTTTTTT
TRBV11-2	TRBJ2-7	NA	NA	CASSPRVQGYEQYF	TGTGCCAGCAGCCCACGGGTCCAGGGATACGAGCAGTACTTC
TRBV20-1	TRBJ1-2	NA	NA	CSASDRFGYTF	TGCAGTGCTAGTGACAGATTTGGCTACACCTTC
TRBV29-1	TRBJ1-2	NA	NA	CSVSEGGNYGYTF	TGCAGCGTTTCCGAAGGGGGAAACTATGGCTACACCTTC
TRBV4-3	TRBJ1-6	TRBD1	NA	CASSQELPGTGGFYNSPLHF	TGCGCCAGCAGCCAAGAGCTCCCCGGGACAGGGGGTTTCTATAATTCACCCCTCCACTTT
TRBV19	TRBJ1-4	TRBD1	NA	CASSRQGKGEKLFF	TGTGCCAGTAGTCGACAGGGGAAGGGCGAAAAACTGTTTTTT
TRBV9	TRBJ2-1	TRBD2	NA	CASSVALASGVINEQFF	TGTGCCAGCAGCGTAGCCCTGGCTAGCGGGGTCATCAATGAGCAGTTCTTC
TRBV29-1	TRBJ1-1	NA	NA	CSVGLRGREGNTEAFF	TGCAGCGTAGGCTTGAGGGGCAGGGAGGGGAACACTGAAGCTTTCTTT
TRBV4-3	TRBJ2-1	NA	once	CASSQDVAGESVEQFF	TGCGCCAGCAGCCAAGATGTCGCAGGGGAAAGTGTTGAGCAGTTCTTC
TRBV7-9	TRBJ2-1	NA	NA	CASSFPRVRNEQFF	TGTGCCAGCAGCTTTCCCAGGGTGAGGAATGAGCAGTTCTTC
TRBV18	TRBJ2-1	NA	NA	CASSPSGRGESYNEQFF	TGTGCCAGCTCACCCTCGGGGAGGGGGGAATCCTACAATGAGCAGTTCTTC
TRBV11-2	TRBJ2-1	NA	NA	CASSLAPRDEQFF	TGTGCCAGCAGCTTAGCTCCACGGGATGAGCAGTTCTTC
TRBV6-6	TRBJ2-2	NA	NA	CASSYPQGMGTGELFF	TGTGCCAGCAGTTACCCGCAGGGGATGGGCACCGGGGAGCTGTTTTTT
TRBV20-1	TRBJ2-5	TRBD2	NA	CSASQTPSGRAVETQYF	TGCAGTGCTAGTCAAACCCCTAGCGGGAGGGCCGTAGAGACCCAGTACTTC
TRBV9	TRBJ1-4	NA	NA	CASSVASGIQGREKLFF	TGTGCCAGCAGCGTAGCGTCGGGAATTCAAGGGCGGGAAAAACTGTTTTTT
TRBV2	TRBJ2-1	TRBD2	NA	CASTGRANEQFF	TGTGCCAGCACCGGGAGGGCCAATGAGCAGTTCTTC
TRBV12-3/TRBV12-4	TRBJ2-4	NA	NA	CASSQGFGNIQYF	TGTGCCAGCAGTCAGGGGTTCGGGAACATTCAGTACTTC
TRBV18	TRBJ2-6	NA	NA	CASSPPIGDSGANVLTF	TGTGCCAGCTCACCACCTATCGGGGACTCTGGGGCCAACGTCCTGACTTTC
TRBV7-9	TRBJ2-7	NA	NA	CASSSRTQPYEQYF	TGTGCCAGCAGCTCCCGGACTCAACCCTACGAGCAGTACTTC
TRBV7-2	TRBJ1-2	NA	once	CASSFRRGEGNGYTF	TGTGCCAGCAGCTTTAGGAGGGGAGAGGGAAATGGCTACACCTTC
TRBV5-1	TRBJ2-3	NA	NA	CASSLNGGGTDTQYF	TGCGCCAGCAGCCTCAACGGCGGGGGCACAGATACGCAGTATTTT
TRBV28	TRBJ1-1	NA	NA	CASNVVTDPNTEAFF	TGTGCCAGCAATGTCGTGACAGACCCGAACACTGAAGCTTTCTTT
TRBV7-6	TRBJ1-1	NA	NA	CASSLVGLEGHSRLMNTEAFF	TGTGCCAGCAGCTTAGTAGGCCTCGAGGGTCATTCGCGCCTCATGAACACTGAAGCTTTCTTT
TRBV19	TRBJ1-1	NA	NA	CASRGQLNTEAFF	TGTGCCAGTAGAGGACAGTTGAACACTGAAGCTTTCTTT
TRBV18	TRBJ1-5	TRBD1	NA	CASSPRSGGSQPQHF	TGTGCCAGCTCACCACGGTCAGGGGGCAGTCAGCCCCAGCATTTT
TRBV4-3	TRBJ2-1	TRBD1	NA	CASSQKVPTGGAYNEQFF	TGCGCCAGCAGCCAAAAAGTCCCGACAGGGGGCGCCTACAATGAGCAGTTCTTC
TRBV5-6	TRBJ1-2	TRBD1	NA	CASSFLDRDSNYGYTF	TGTGCCAGCAGCTTCCTGGACAGGGATTCTAACTATGGCTACACCTTC
TRBV6-2/TRBV6-3	TRBJ2-3	NA	NA	CASSYGALGTDTQYF	TGTGCCAGCAGTTACGGGGCTTTGGGGACAGATACGCAGTATTTT
TRBV24-1	TRBJ2-1	NA	once	CATSDWVREKQRDEQFF	TGTGCCACCAGTGATTGGGTTCGGGAGAAGCAGCGGGATGAGCAGTTCTTC
TRBV29-1	TRBJ1-1	TRBD1	NA	CSVAHGTGFPEAFF	TGCAGCGTTGCCCACGGGACAGGGTTTCCTGAAGCTTTCTTT
TRBV19	TRBJ1-2	TRBD1	once	CGKAQGNGYTF	TGTGGCAAAGCACAGGGGAATGGCTACACCTTC
TRBV6-5	TRBJ2-1	TRBD2	NA	CASSNGLAGNNEQFF	TGTGCCAGCAGTAACGGACTAGCGGGAAACAATGAGCAGTTCTTC
TRBV7-2	TRBJ1-2	TRBD1	few	CASSLGPQGDYGYTF	TGTGCCAGCAGCTTAGGGCCCCAGGGGGACTATGGCTACACCTTC
TRBV5-1	TRBJ1-4	TRBD1	NA	CASSVTGGPNEKLFF	TGCGCCAGCAGCGTAACAGGGGGTCCTAATGAAAAACTGTTTTTT
TRBV5-8	TRBJ1-6	TRBD1	once	CASSFKQGFNSPLHF	TGTGCCAGCAGCTTTAAACAGGGGTTTAATTCACCCCTCCACTTT
TRBV29-1	TRBJ1-2	TRBD1	NA	CSVDNDGTGALFYTF	TGCAGCGTTGACAACGACGGGACAGGGGCGTTATTCTACACCTTC
TRBV28	TRBJ1-4	TRBD1	NA	CASRGQGRTEKLFF	TGTGCCAGCAGGGGACAGGGGAGGACTGAAAAACTGTTTTTT
TRBV19	TRBJ2-7	TRBD2	few	CASSISGSGATYEQYF	TGTGCCAGTAGTATCTCCGGTAGCGGGGCAACCTACGAGCAGTACTTC
TRBV28	TRBJ1-1	TRBD1	NA	CASSLPGTGGSGTEAFF	TGTGCCAGCAGTTTGCCCGGGACAGGGGGCTCGGGGACTGAAGCTTTCTTT
TRBV19	TRBJ2-3	NA	NA	CATSGGLTDTQYF	TGTGCCACCTCGGGGGGCCTCACAGATACGCAGTATTTT
TRBV5-1	TRBJ2-6	NA	NA	CASSLRAARVHSGANVLTF	TGCGCCAGCAGCTTGAGGGCGGCCAGGGTGCATTCCGGGGCCAACGTCCTGACTTTC
TRBV9	TRBJ2-1	TRBD2	once	CASSVGASGSTYNEQFF	TGTGCCAGCAGCGTAGGCGCTAGCGGGAGTACCTACAATGAGCAGTTCTTC
TRBV6-6	TRBJ1-1	TRBD1	NA	CASSRDRGLPLRGDTEAFF	TGTGCCAGCAGTCGGGACAGGGGGCTCCCGCTAAGGGGGGACACTGAAGCTTTCTTT
TRBV7-2	TRBJ1-2	TRBD1	NA	CASSLAGQGTNYGYTF	TGTGCCAGCAGCTTAGCGGGACAGGGGACTAACTATGGCTACACCTTC
TRBV12-5	TRBJ2-7	NA	NA	CASGPSANYEQYF	TGTGCTAGTGGCCCTAGCGCTAACTACGAGCAGTACTTC
TRBV28	TRBJ2-1	TRBD2	few	CASSFAGDGGNEQFF	TGTGCCAGCAGTTTTGCGGGAGACGGGGGCAATGAGCAGTTCTTC